Included here is one TCR beta chain sequence, with context. The source of the sample is a study of blood T cell repertoires in COVID-19. The wider study: Samples representing acute and convalescent COVID-19 were sourced from the United States, Italy and Spain.

Under the authors' procedure: The assay estimated nucleated cells by amplifying reference gene primers. Profiling relied on immunoSEQ multiplex PCR, and the TCRdb table lists in-frame clones only, not all of them. V, J and clone size derive from that table, while D and trimming were established from the DNA sequence. The table lists 180,000 or so clones, approximately 88% of them singletons. Germline-derived CDR1 and CDR2 are SNHLY and FYNNEI. This CDR3 has 10 residues. Trimming stripped 7 bases from V and 5 bases from J, with 6 bases between. This clonotype was obtained from a woman aged 25 to 45 with acute or convalescent COVID-19. Sequencing input: peripheral blood. The chain employs TRBV2 and TRBJ2-7, with TRBD1 as a possible D gene (6 bases). The CDR3 is CASNRDEQYF. The DNA for the CDR3 is TGTGCCAGCAACAGGGACGAGCAGTACTTC. The full variable domain, completed using reference TRBV2 and TRBJ2-7, is EPEVTQTPSHQVTQMGQEVILRCVPISNHLYFYWYRQILGQKVEFLVSFYNNEISEKSEIFDDQFSVERPDGSNFTLKIRSTKLEDSAMYFCASNRDEQYFGPGTRLTVT.